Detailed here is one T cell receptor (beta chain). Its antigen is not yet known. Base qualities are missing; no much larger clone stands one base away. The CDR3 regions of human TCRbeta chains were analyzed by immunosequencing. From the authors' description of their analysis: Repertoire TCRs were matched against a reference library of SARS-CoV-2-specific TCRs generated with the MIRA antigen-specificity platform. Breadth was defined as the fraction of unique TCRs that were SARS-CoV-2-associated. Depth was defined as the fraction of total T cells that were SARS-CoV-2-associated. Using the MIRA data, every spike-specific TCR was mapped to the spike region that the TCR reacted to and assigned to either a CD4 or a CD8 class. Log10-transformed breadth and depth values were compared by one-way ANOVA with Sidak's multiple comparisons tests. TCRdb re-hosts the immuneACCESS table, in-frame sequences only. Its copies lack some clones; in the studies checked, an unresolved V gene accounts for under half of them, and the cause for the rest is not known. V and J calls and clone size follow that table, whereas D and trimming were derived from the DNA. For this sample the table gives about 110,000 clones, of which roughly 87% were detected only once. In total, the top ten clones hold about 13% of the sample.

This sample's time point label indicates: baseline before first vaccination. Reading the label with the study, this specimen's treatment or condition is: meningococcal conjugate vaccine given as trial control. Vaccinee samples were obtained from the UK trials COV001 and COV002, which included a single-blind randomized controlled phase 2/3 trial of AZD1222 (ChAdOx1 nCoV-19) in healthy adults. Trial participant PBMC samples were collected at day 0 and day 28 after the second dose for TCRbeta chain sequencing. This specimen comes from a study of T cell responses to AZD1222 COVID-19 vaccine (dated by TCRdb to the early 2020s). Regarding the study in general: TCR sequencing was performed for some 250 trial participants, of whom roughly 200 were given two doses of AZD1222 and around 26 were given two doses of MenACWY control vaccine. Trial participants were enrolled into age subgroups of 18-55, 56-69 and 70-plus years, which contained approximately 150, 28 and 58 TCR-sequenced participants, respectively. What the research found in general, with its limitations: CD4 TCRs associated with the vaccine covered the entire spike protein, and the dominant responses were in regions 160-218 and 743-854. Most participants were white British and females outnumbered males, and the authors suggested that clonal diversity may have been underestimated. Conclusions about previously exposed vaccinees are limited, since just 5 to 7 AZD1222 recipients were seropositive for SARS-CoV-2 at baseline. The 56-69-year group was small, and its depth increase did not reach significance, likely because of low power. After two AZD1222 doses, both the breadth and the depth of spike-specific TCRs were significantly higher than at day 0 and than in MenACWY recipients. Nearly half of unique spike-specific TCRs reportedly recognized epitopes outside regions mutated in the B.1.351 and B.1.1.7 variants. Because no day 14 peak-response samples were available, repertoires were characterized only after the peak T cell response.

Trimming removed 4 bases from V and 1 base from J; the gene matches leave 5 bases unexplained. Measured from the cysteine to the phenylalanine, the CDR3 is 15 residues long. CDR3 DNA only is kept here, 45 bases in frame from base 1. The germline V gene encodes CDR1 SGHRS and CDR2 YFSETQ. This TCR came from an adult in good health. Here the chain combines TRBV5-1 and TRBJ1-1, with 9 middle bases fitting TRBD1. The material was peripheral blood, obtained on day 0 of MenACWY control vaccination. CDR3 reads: CASSPLTGGNTEAFF. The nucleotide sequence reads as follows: TGCGCCAGCAGCCCACTGACAGGGGGGAACACTGAAGCTTTCTTT.